Below, 25 T cell receptor beta chains from the same sample are listed, as sequenced in a study of blood T cells in healthy people across ages. Alongside a J-beta primer mix, a sample-barcoded 5' primer served in a second PCR lasting roughly 7 to 11 cycles. TCRdb recomputed calls from the 5' RACE reads with MiXCR, one row per CDR3 protein. The sample has 730,000 or so distinct CDR3 sequences; roughly 41% are singletons. The material sequenced was blood. The receptors shown here come from a woman in her sixties or seventies in good health.

This chain connects TRBV28 to TRBJ1-1; D remains ambiguous. Germline V gene sequence: CDR1 MDHEN, CDR2 SYDVKM. V shed 5 bases and J shed 10 bases, with 17 bases lying between them. The CDR3 is 13 residues long. The chain's CDR3 is CASSPRGQAGAFF. The CDR3 region has the DNA TGTGCCAGCAGTCCCCGGGGTCAAGCGGGAGCTTTCTTT. The full variable domain, its missing parts supplied by reference TRBV28 and TRBJ1-1, is DVKVTQSSRYLVKRTGEKVFLECVQDMDHENMFWYRQDPGLGLRLIYFSYDVKMKEKGDIPEGYSVSREKKERFSLILESASTNQTSMYLCASSPRGQAGAFFGQGTRLTVV.

This chain joins TRBV29-1 and TRBJ1-4, with D possibly matching TRBD1 (5 bases). The CDR3 has 17 amino acids. Looked up from germline, CDR1 is SQVTM and CDR2 is ANQGSEA. Trimming left V 7 bases short and J 3 bases short, with 24 bases between. The CDR3 reads CSAEIAGSVSANEKLFF. As DNA, the CDR3 is TGCAGCGCCGAGATTGCAGGGTCCGTTTCAGCTAATGAAAAACTGTTTTTT.

The rearrangement uses TRBV20-1 and TRBJ2-3, with TRBD2 matching over 13 bases. Per the germline V gene, CDR1 is DFQATT and CDR2 is SNEGSKA (reference sequence). The CDR3 loop spans 20 amino acids. V lost 6 bases and J lost 3; bases outside the gene matches: 21. The CDR3 DNA sequence: TGCAGTGCCACCGACCGACTAGCGGGAGGCCGCGATAAGATTACAGATACGCAGTATTTT. Translating gives CSATDRLAGGRDKITDTQYF.

This clonotype has ten or more counts. This chain joins TRBV6-6 and TRBJ2-7; D is unresolved. V lost 0 bases and J lost 2, with 11 bases in between. Germline V gene lookup returns CDR1 MNHNY and CDR2 SVGAGI (reference sequence). The CDR3 loop spans 15 amino acids. Here the CDR3 DNA reads TGTGCCAGCAGTTACTCATTTCAAGCACCCTACGAGCAGTACTTC. This translates into CASSYSFQAPYEQYF.

This clonotype was seen more than once but under ten times. J is TRBJ2-7 and V is TRBV20-1; 11 bases agree with TRBD2. V gave up 6 bases and J gave up 5 bases; unmatched junction bases: 18. The CDR3 runs to 17 residues. Germline V gene sequence: CDR1 DFQATT, CDR2 SNEGSKA (reference sequence). The CDR3 DNA sequence: TGCAGTGCGGGGTCTAGCGGGGGGTTTCTAGCAGGAGACGAGCAGTACTTC. This translates into CSAGSSGGFLAGDEQYF.

The chain recombines TRBV3-1 with TRBJ1-6; TRBD1 agrees at 8 bases. V lost 2 bases and J lost 11; bases outside the gene matches: 5. The germline gives CDR1 LGHDT, CDR2 YNNKEL (reference sequence). The CDR3 length is 14 residues. CDR3 sequence: CASSQRTGRTPLHF. The CDR3 nucleotides are TGTGCCAGCAGCCAACGGACAGGGAGGACACCCCTCCACTTT.

The chain carries TRBV28 and TRBJ2-2; D not certain. The ends were cut back, 7 bases at V and 4 bases at J, with 13 bases in the middle. Germline CDR1 is MDHEN and CDR2 is SYDVKM. The CDR3 is made up of 14 amino acids. The CDR3 coding sequence is TGTGCCAGCACCCTCTTTGGATTCACCGGGGAGCTGTTTTTT. This codes for CASTLFGFTGELFF. The whole variable domain, remainder taken from reference TRBV28 and TRBJ2-2, is DVKVTQSSRYLVKRTGEKVFLECVQDMDHENMFWYRQDPGLGLRLIYFSYDVKMKEKGDIPEGYSVSREKKERFSLILESASTNQTSMYLCASTLFGFTGELFFGEGSRLTVL.

The chain carries TRBV20-1 and TRBJ2-7, with D unresolved. Between the trimmed V and J ends, which lost 0 bases and 1 base, there was a span of 10 bases. The germline CDR1 and CDR2 sequences are DFQATT and SNEGSKA (reference sequence). This CDR3 has 14 residues. The CDR3 reads CSARDMKLSYEQYF. The CDR3, as DNA: TGCAGTGCTAGAGATATGAAACTGTCCTACGAGCAGTACTTC.

This rearrangement joins TRBV7-2 to TRBJ2-3, with 10 bases matching TRBD2. CDR1 and CDR2 (germline): SGHTA, FQGNSA. J lost 4 bases, V lost 5 bases, and 9 bases had no gene match. The CDR3 is 16 amino acids. For the CDR3, the DNA is TGTGCCAGCAGCCCAGAAGCGGGGGGGCTCCCAGATACGCAGTATTTT. Translated, it gives CASSPEAGGLPDTQYF.

The chain has TRBV19 and TRBJ1-3, with unresolved D. The V and J ends lost 11 bases and 0 bases respectively, with 14 bases between them. CDR1 and CDR2 (germline): LNHDA, SQIVND (reference sequence). This CDR3 has 14 amino acids. The CDR3 loop is CASTPLLSGNTIYF. CDR3 nucleotide sequence: TGTGCCTCGACTCCCCTTCTCTCTGGAAACACCATATATTTT.

V and J are TRBV5-5 and TRBJ2-7; the match to TRBD1 covers 8 bases. CDR3 length: 13 amino acids. The V gene's germline CDR1 is SGHKS and CDR2 YYEKEE (reference sequence). Trimming at V came to 4 bases and at J to 6 bases, leaving 6 bases not matched to a gene. The CDR3 DNA sequence: TGTGCCAGCAGCACCCGGACAGGGATCGAGCAGTACTTC. Translation: CASSTRTGIEQYF.

Only a few counts were recorded for this clonotype. This sequence joins TRBV7-2 and TRBJ2-1; D may be TRBD1 or TRBD2 (5 bases each). The V end lost 7 bases, the J end lost 15 bases, and 22 bases lay between the germline ends. The germline V gene encodes CDR1 SGHTA and CDR2 FQGNSA. CDR3 length: 13 residues. The DNA for the CDR3 is TGTGCCAGCACCCCGAACCCGGGACCAGCGCCGTTCTTC. Its protein product is CASTPNPGPAPFF. The full variable domain, in which reference TRBV7-2 and TRBJ2-1 provide the parts outside the CDR3, is GAGVSQSPSNKVTEKGKDVELRCDPISGHTALYWYRQSLGQGLEFLIYFQGNSAPDKSGLPSDRFSAERTGGSVSTLTIQRTQQEDSAVYLCASTPNPGPAPFFGPGTRLTVL.

This clonotype appeared a few times. The CDR3 sequence: CSATDSQETQYF. As DNA, the CDR3 is TGCAGTGCCACGGACTCGCAAGAGACCCAGTACTTC. This sequence joins TRBV20-1 and TRBJ2-5, with D possibly TRBD2 on 5 matching bases. Germline values: CDR1 DFQATT, CDR2 SNEGSKA (reference sequence). This CDR3 is built from 12 residues. Trimming left V 6 bases short and J 2 bases short, with 10 bases between.

This clonotype was recorded a few times. This chain links TRBV3-1 with TRBJ2-2; D perhaps matches TRBD1 (6 bases). Germline CDR1 reads LGHDT; CDR2 reads YNNKEL (reference sequence). Trimming stripped 5 bases from V and 3 bases from J, with 13 bases between. The CDR3 covers 15 residues. The CDR3 is CASSTYREDTGELFF. The CDR3 region has the DNA TGTGCCAGCAGCACGTACAGGGAAGACACCGGGGAGCTGTTTTTT. Combining the CDR3 with reference TRBV3-1 and TRBJ2-2 gives the whole variable domain DTAVSQTPKYLVTQMGNDKSIKCEQNLGHDTMYWYKQDSKKFLKIMFSYNNKELIINETVPNRFSPKSPDKAHLNLHINSLELGDSAVYFCASSTYREDTGELFFGEGSRLTVL.

This chain uses TRBV18 with TRBJ1-5; 11 bases fit TRBD1. V shed 2 bases, J shed 9 bases, and the junction held 3 bases outside the gene matches. CDR1 is KGHSH and CDR2 is LQKENI in the germline V gene. This CDR3 contains 14 residues. DNA of the CDR3: TGTGCCAGCTCACCAACGGGACAGGGGGTGCCCCAGCATTTT. As protein: CASSPTGQGVPQHF.

This clonotype has only a few counts. This sequence joins TRBV9 and TRBJ1-6, with TRBD1 as a possible D gene (5 bases). The CDR3 runs 15 residues. V gave up 6 bases and J gave up 7 bases, with 17 bases separating them. CDR1 is SGDLS, CDR2 YYNGEE, per germline. This CDR3 reads CASTTWDYRNSPLHF. The CDR3 region has the DNA TGTGCCAGCACCACTTGGGACTATCGGAATTCACCCCTCCACTTT.

The chain has TRBV6-1 and TRBJ1-2, with 7 nucleotides matching TRBD1. The germline V gene encodes CDR1 MNHNS and CDR2 SASEGT. This CDR3 region has 15 residues. V lost 3 bases and J lost 6; bases outside the gene matches: 10. The CDR3 spells CASSEIQGVKDGYTF. The CDR3 nucleotides read TGTGCCAGCAGTGAGATCCAGGGGGTTAAGGATGGCTACACCTTC.

This clonotype has at least ten counts. One end of the junction fails to match germline, which may point to a read error. V and J are TRBV5-1 and TRBJ1-1; the D is unclear. The CDR3 loop spans 14 amino acids. From germline, CDR1 is SGHRS and CDR2 YFSETQ. The CDR3 protein is CASSLDGMNTEAFF. Written as DNA, the CDR3 is TGTGCCAGCAGCTTAGACGGGATGAACACTGAAGCTTTCTTT.

The V and J genes are TRBV20-1 and TRBJ2-3, with TRBD1 as a possible D gene (5 bases). The V gene's germline CDR1 is DFQATT and CDR2 SNEGSKA (reference sequence). This CDR3 has 15 amino acids. The ends were cut back, 6 bases at V and 8 bases at J, with 24 bases in the middle. The CDR3 spells CSAQGGPQRVGTQYF. In DNA, the CDR3 is TGCAGTGCCCAGGGCGGACCACAAAGAGTGGGTACGCAGTATTTT.

This sequence joins TRBV10-3 and TRBJ2-5; D is tentatively TRBD1 or TRBD2 (5 bases each). The CDR3 extends over 13 amino acids. Germline V gene lookup returns CDR1 ENHRY and CDR2 SYGVKD. The V end lost 0 bases, the J end lost 5 bases, and 7 bases lay between the germline ends. Here the CDR3 reads CAISESGTETQYF. Written as DNA, the CDR3 is TGTGCCATCAGTGAGTCAGGGACGGAGACCCAGTACTTC.

This clonotype was observed a few times. This chain links TRBV6-2 or TRBV6-3 with TRBJ2-7; 8 bases are a match to TRBD1. Germline CDR1 MNHEY, CDR2 SVGEGT. The CDR3 loop spans 15 amino acids. After removal of 5 bases from V and 3 bases from J, the junction contained 9 bases not matched to a gene. The CDR3 spells CASSPDRGTYYEQYF. The CDR3 DNA follows: TGTGCCAGCAGTCCCGACAGGGGAACATACTACGAGCAGTACTTC.

This clonotype appeared a few times. V and J are TRBV6-1 and TRBJ2-1, with a possible D match to TRBD2 (7 bases). The CDR3 extends over 14 amino acids. The V end lost 10 bases, the J end lost 6 bases, and 19 bases lay between the germline ends. CDR1 MNHNS and CDR2 SASEGT come from the germline V gene. DNA for the CDR3: TGTGCCACGGTGGAAGGGGGGGCCATCAATGAGCAGTTCTTC. Encoded protein: CATVEGGAINEQFF.

This clonotype showed up just a few times. The J gene is TRBJ1-5, the V gene TRBV6-5; D gene uncertain. V was clipped by 6 bases and J by 0 bases, with 6 bases between them. The CDR3 is made up of 13 amino acids. Germline values: CDR1 MNHEY, CDR2 SVGAGI. CDR3 bases: TGTGCCAGCAGAAGGGTTAGCAATCAGCCCCAGCATTTT. Its translation is CASRRVSNQPQHF.

J is TRBJ2-1 and V is TRBV20-1; 12 bases are a match to TRBD2. J gave up 8 bases and V 2 bases, and 1 base lay outside the gene matches. The CDR3 sequence is 13 residues long. The germline CDR1 and CDR2 sequences are DFQATT and SNEGSKA (reference sequence). The CDR3 reads CSARLAGGYEQFF. The CDR3 bases are TGCAGTGCTAGACTAGCGGGGGGGTATGAGCAGTTCTTC.

The chain joins TRBV5-1 to TRBJ1-5, with a tentative D call TRBD1 (5 bases). From germline, CDR1 is SGHRS and CDR2 YFSETQ. V lost 2 bases and J lost 4, with 10 bases in between. This CDR3 has 14 amino acids. CDR3 in amino acids: CASSLDSQNQPQHF. The CDR3, as DNA: TGCGCCAGCAGCTTAGACAGCCAGAATCAGCCCCAGCATTTT.